This entry describes one TCR beta chain. The data derive from a study of OX40 agonist ivuxolimab in advanced cancers. Repertoires were generated with immunoSEQ multiplex PCR, while TCRdb's copy carries only in-frame clones and drops some. Of around 45,000 clones listed, roughly 93% are singletons. Trimming removed 2 bases at V and 8 bases at J, with 15 bases between. The CDR3 runs to 14 residues. In germline, CDR1 is SEHNR, CDR2 FQNEAQ (reference sequence). This receptor was obtained from an adult with an advanced solid tumor such as melanoma, head and neck, liver or kidney cancer. Sequenced material: CD4+ or CD8+ T cells sorted from blood, taken in a trial of the OX40 agonist ivuxolimab. V gene TRBV7-9 combines with J gene TRBJ1-2; possibly TRBD1 for D (5 bases). CDR3 region: CASSLSFGTEGYTF. The CDR3 coding sequence is TGTGCCAGCAGCTTATCGTTTGGGACGGAGGGCTACACCTTC.